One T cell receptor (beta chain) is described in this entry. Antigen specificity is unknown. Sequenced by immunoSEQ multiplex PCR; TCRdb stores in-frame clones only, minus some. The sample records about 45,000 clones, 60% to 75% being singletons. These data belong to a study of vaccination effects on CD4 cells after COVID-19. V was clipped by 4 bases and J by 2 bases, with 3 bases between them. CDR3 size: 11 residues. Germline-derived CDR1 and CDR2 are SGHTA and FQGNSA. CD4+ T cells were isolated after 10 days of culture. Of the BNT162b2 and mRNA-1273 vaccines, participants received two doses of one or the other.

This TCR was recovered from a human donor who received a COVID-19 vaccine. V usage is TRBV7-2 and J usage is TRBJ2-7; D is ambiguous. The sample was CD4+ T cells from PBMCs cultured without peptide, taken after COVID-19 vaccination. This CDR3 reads CASSSAYEQYF. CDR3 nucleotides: TGTGCCAGCAGCTCTGCCTACGAGCAGTACTTC.